Below are 14 T cell receptor beta chains sequenced from a single sample in a study of blood T cell repertoires in COVID-19. Sequencing was performed with immunoSEQ multiplex PCR; in TCRdb, only in-frame clones are kept and a portion is missing. The sample has 65,000 to 80,000 clones; approximately 82% are singletons. The sequenced sample consisted of peripheral blood. All receptors derive from a human donor in a cohort sampled during active COVID-19.

The CDR3 bases are TGTGCCAGCAGTAACCGGGACAGGGGAGGGAGCTACGAGCAGTACTTC. This sequence encodes CASSNRDRGGSYEQYF. The rearrangement joins TRBV4-2 to TRBJ2-7; the match to TRBD1 covers 10 bases. The CDR3 runs to 16 residues. V shed 6 bases and J 3 bases; nucleotides not matched to a gene: 11. Germline V gene lookup returns CDR1 LGHNA and CDR2 YNFKEQ.

This clone was seen a few times. The chain couples TRBV28 to TRBJ1-1; TRBD1 matches at 9 bases. V lost 10 bases to trimming and J lost 10 bases; unmatched junction nucleotides: 16. Germline V gene sequence: CDR1 MDHEN, CDR2 SYDVKM. CDR3 length: 14 amino acids. For the CDR3, the DNA is TGTGCCATCCCGGACAGGGGAGGGGTTGGGGGAGCTTTCTTT. Its translation is CAIPDRGGVGGAFF.

The chain links TRBV5-5 to TRBJ2-5, with 10 bases identical to TRBD1. J gave up 4 bases and V 4 bases, and 7 bases lay outside the gene matches. The CDR3 contains 15 residues. The germline V gene encodes CDR1 SGHKS and CDR2 YYEKEE (reference sequence). The CDR3 reads CASSLDGTGVETQYF. Written as DNA, the CDR3 is TGTGCCAGCAGCCTCGACGGGACAGGGGTAGAGACCCAGTACTTC.

This chain joins TRBV5-1 and TRBJ2-7; 9 bases are shared with TRBD1. The CDR3 runs 15 residues. The V gene's germline CDR1 is SGHRS and CDR2 YFSETQ. Germline trimming cut 4 bases from V and 2 bases from J; bases unmatched to any gene: 7. In DNA form, the CDR3 reads TGCGCCAGCAGCCTGGGGACAGGGTGGGCCTACGAGCAGTACTTC. Translating it yields CASSLGTGWAYEQYF.

The rearrangement links TRBV19 to TRBJ1-2; 9 nucleotides align to TRBD1. V trimming: 7 bases; J trimming: 10 bases; junction bases outside the gene matches: 13. Germline V CDR1 and CDR2: LNHDA, SQIVND (reference sequence). The CDR3 is made up of 14 amino acids. CDR3 coding DNA: TGTGCCAGTACCCCTTTCCGGGACAGGGTCGACTACACCTTC. Translated, it gives CASTPFRDRVDYTF.

This clone occurred once. The chain recombines TRBV5-5 with TRBJ2-2; D may be TRBD1 (7 bases). The CDR3 contains 16 residues. CDR1 SGHKS and CDR2 YYEKEE come from the germline V gene (reference sequence). Trimming stripped 0 bases from V and 4 bases from J, with 13 bases between. The CDR3 region is CASSLVPGGSTGELFF. The DNA of the CDR3 is TGTGCCAGCAGCTTGGTGCCAGGGGGGTCCACCGGGGAGCTGTTTTTT.

This clone was seen just once. The rearrangement uses TRBV28 and TRBJ2-2, with 9 bases identical to TRBD2. CDR1 is MDHEN and CDR2 is SYDVKM in the germline V gene. With V trimmed by 5 bases and J by 14 bases, 15 bases remained unmatched. CDR3 length: 15 amino acids. CDR3 nucleotides: TGTGCCAGCAGTCCAACGGACAGTGCGGGGGGGCTTCTGTTTTTT. Protein product: CASSPTDSAGGLLFF. The whole variable domain, remainder taken from reference TRBV28 and TRBJ2-2, is DVKVTQSSRYLVKRTGEKVFLECVQDMDHENMFWYRQDPGLGLRLIYFSYDVKMKEKGDIPEGYSVSREKKERFSLILESASTNQTSMYLCASSPTDSAGGLLFFGEGSRLTVL.

For the CDR3, the DNA is TGTGCCAGCACCGGACAGGGTAAATCCCACTATGGCTACACCTTC. As protein: CASTGQGKSHYGYTF. This chain links TRBV6-5 with TRBJ1-2; 8 nucleotides align to TRBD1. In germline, CDR1 is MNHEY, CDR2 SVGAGI. The V segment lost 7 bases and the J segment 3 bases; nucleotides outside the gene matches: 10. The CDR3 is 15 amino acids.

The J gene is TRBJ2-3, the V gene TRBV7-9; 9 bases map to TRBD1. The CDR3 spans 17 residues. Germline assignment: CDR1 SEHNR and CDR2 FQNEAQ (reference sequence). Trimming at V came to 5 bases and at J to 2 bases, leaving 11 bases not matched to a gene. This chain's CDR3 is CASSLTPGQGNTDTQYF. The CDR3 DNA is TGTGCCAGCAGCCTGACCCCGGGACAGGGTAACACAGATACGCAGTATTTT.

The rearrangement joins TRBV10-3 to TRBJ2-3; 7 positions match TRBD1. The CDR3 is 14 residues long. V trimming: 4 bases; J trimming: 5 bases; junction bases outside the gene matches: 6. Germline V gene lookup returns CDR1 ENHRY and CDR2 SYGVKD. CDR3 sequence reads: CAISGDRAGDTQYF. The CDR3 DNA reads as TGTGCCATCAGTGGAGACAGGGCCGGAGATACGCAGTATTTT.

This sequence joins TRBV7-2 and TRBJ2-3; 9 nucleotides match TRBD2. Germline loops: CDR1 SGHTA, CDR2 FQGNSA. The V segment lost 4 bases and the J segment 0 bases; nucleotides outside the gene matches: 2. The length of the CDR3 is 15 residues. CDR3 protein: CASSWTSVSTDTQYF. The CDR3 DNA is TGTGCCAGCAGCTGGACTAGCGTTAGCACAGATACGCAGTATTTT.

The chain uses TRBV7-2 and TRBJ1-5; the D is unclear. V was pared by 0 bases and J by 3 bases, with 9 bases between. CDR1 SGHTA and CDR2 FQGNSA come from the germline V gene. CDR3 length: 15 amino acids. The CDR3 region is CASSLAGQINQPQHF. CDR3 DNA: TGTGCCAGCAGCTTAGCGGGCCAGATCAATCAGCCCCAGCATTTT. Filled out from reference TRBV7-2 and TRBJ1-5, the complete variable domain reads GAGVSQSPSNKVTEKGKDVELRCDPISGHTALYWYRQSLGQGLEFLIYFQGNSAPDKSGLPSDRFSAERTGGSVSTLTIQRTQQEDSAVYLCASSLAGQINQPQHFGDGTRLSIL.

The chain is built from TRBV2 and TRBJ2-5, with D possibly matching TRBD1 (6 bases). The CDR3 has 15 amino acids. The V gene lost 8 bases and the J gene lost 3 bases, with 19 bases spanning the gap. Per germline, CDR1 SNHLY and CDR2 FYNNEI. CDR3 in amino acids: CASFATGYREETQYF. The CDR3 coding sequence is TGTGCCAGCTTTGCCACAGGGTACAGAGAAGAGACCCAGTACTTC.

The chain couples TRBV9 to TRBJ2-1; the match to TRBD1 covers 9 bases. CDR3 length: 15 amino acids. Germline CDR1 is SGDLS and CDR2 is YYNGEE. The V gene end was trimmed by 4 bases and the J gene end by 11 bases; junction bases not matched to a gene: 13. CDR3 protein: CASSSGTGPDGKQFF. As DNA, the CDR3 is TGTGCCAGCAGCTCCGGGACAGGGCCCGACGGGAAGCAGTTCTTC.